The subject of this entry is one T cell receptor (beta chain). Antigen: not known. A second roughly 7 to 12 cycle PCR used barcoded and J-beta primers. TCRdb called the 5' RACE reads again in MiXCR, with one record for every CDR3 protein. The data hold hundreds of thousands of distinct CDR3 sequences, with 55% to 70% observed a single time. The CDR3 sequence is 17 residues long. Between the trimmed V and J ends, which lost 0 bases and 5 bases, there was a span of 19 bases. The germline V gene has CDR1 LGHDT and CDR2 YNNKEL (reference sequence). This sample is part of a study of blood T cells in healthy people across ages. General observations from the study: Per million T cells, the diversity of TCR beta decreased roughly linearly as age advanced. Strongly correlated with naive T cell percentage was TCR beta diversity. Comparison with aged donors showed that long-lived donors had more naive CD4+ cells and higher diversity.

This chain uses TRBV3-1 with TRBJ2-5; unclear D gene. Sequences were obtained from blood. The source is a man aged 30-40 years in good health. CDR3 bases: TGTGCCAGCAGCCAAGAGCGTCGGTTGTGGGGTACTGAGACCCAGTACTTC. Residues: CASSQERRLWGTETQYF.